This record covers a single TCR beta chain. Here immunoSEQ multiplex PCR was the method, and the copy in TCRdb shows in-frame clones only, minus some. Of 140,000 to 150,000 clones in the sample, approximately 82% are singletons; the top ten hold 9.5% to 13%. Trimming cost V 5 bases and J 5 bases; bases outside gene matches: 13. The CDR3 is 16 residues long. CDR1 MNHEY and CDR2 SVGEGT come from the germline V gene. The data derive from a study of blood T cell repertoires in COVID-19. Across the whole study: The analysed material was cDNA or gDNA that came from T cells, B-cell-depleted T cells, or PBMCs.

Sample: peripheral blood. The sequence was collected from a man in his 60s with active or convalescent COVID-19. The rearrangement joins TRBV6-2 or TRBV6-3 to TRBJ2-3; TRBD1 agrees at 7 bases. The chain's CDR3 is CASSRLSLAGGDTQYF. The CDR3 DNA reads TGTGCCAGCAGTCGCCTGTCTCTGGCAGGGGGAGATACGCAGTATTTT.